The 5 T cell receptor beta chains in this list originate from one sample, sequenced in a study of cytomegalovirus exposure and HLA in healthy donors. The PCR contained 60 Vbeta and 13 Jbeta primers. Assay used: immunoSEQ multiplex PCR; TCRdb lists only in-frame clones, some missing. The data hold tens of thousands of clones, with 82% observed a single time. Sample: PBMCs. These receptors were collected from a man younger than 35 in good health and CMV-seronegative.

This clone came up once. The chain's CDR3 is CASSTRTGRRYEQYF. CDR3 coding DNA: TGCGCCAGCAGCACGCGGACAGGGCGTCGCTACGAGCAGTACTTC. The genes are TRBV5-1 and TRBJ2-7, with 8 bases fitting TRBD1. CDR1 SGHRS and CDR2 YFSETQ come from the germline V gene. V dropped 4 bases and J dropped 3; count of bases not matched to a gene: 9. The CDR3 length is 15 residues.

This clone appeared once. In the same sample, other DNA sequences code for this CDR3. V usage is TRBV7-9 and J usage is TRBJ1-1; D gene ambiguous. The CDR3 totals 14 residues. From germline, CDR1 is SEHNR and CDR2 FQNEAQ (reference sequence). The V gene lost 7 bases and the J gene lost 1 base, with 13 bases spanning the gap. The CDR3 DNA follows: TGTGCCAGCATACTAGGAGGCAGGAACACTGAAGCTTTCTTT. Translated, it gives CASILGGRNTEAFF.

The chain links TRBV7-2 to TRBJ2-1, with D possibly being TRBD2 (6 bases). The V end lost 7 bases, the J end lost 6 bases, and 22 bases lay between the germline ends. Germline CDR1 is SGHTA and CDR2 is FQGNSA. CDR3 length: 16 amino acids. The CDR3 protein is CASTQGGALRGNEQFF. The CDR3 bases are TGTGCCAGCACCCAGGGCGGGGCGTTAAGGGGCAATGAGCAGTTCTTC. The full variable domain, rest sourced from reference TRBV7-2 and TRBJ2-1, is GAGVSQSPSNKVTEKGKDVELRCDPISGHTALYWYRQSLGQGLEFLIYFQGNSAPDKSGLPSDRFSAERTGGSVSTLTIQRTQQEDSAVYLCASTQGGALRGNEQFFGPGTRLTVL.

V is TRBV30 and J is TRBJ1-2, with 8 bases aligning to TRBD1. This CDR3 region has 18 residues. Germline V gene sequence: CDR1 GTSNPN, CDR2 SVGIG (reference sequence). V was clipped by 3 bases and J by 4 bases; unmatched bases: 19. The CDR3 nucleotides are TGTGCCTGGAGCGATAGTCCCGGGACAGGTGGGTCGGCCTATGGCTACACCTTC. Its protein is CAWSDSPGTGGSAYGYTF.

Concerning this clone itself: An end of the junction does not agree with germline; a read error may underlie this. V and J are TRBV9 and TRBJ2-2; 9 nucleotides align to TRBD2. CDR1 is SGDLS and CDR2 is YYNGEE in the germline V gene. The CDR3 is made up of 17 amino acids. The CDR3 spells CVSSGGRGSGWTRELFF. The CDR3 bases are TGTGTCAGCAGCGGGGGGCGGGGTAGCGGGTGGACCCGGGAGCTGTTTTTT.